This is a list of T cell receptor beta chains from one sample in a study of T cells in Graves' hyperthyroidism and ophthalmopathy. TCRdb ran MiXCR on the multiplex PCR reads and lists one entry per CDR3 protein. This sample has roughly 400,000 distinct CDR3 sequences, with around a quarter found just once. The sequencing input was blood. The receptors were sampled from a man aged 50 to 59 with Graves' hyperthyroidism. Both conserved end residues are part of each CDR3. The D gene is left open where the match is weak.

d_call j_call v_call cdr3_aa
TRBD1 TRBJ1-2 TRBV7-2 CASGRTGVGYGYTF
NA TRBJ1-2 TRBV6-1 CASSEARAHGYTF
NA TRBJ1-3 TRBV3-1 CASSQEWGSSGNTTYF
NA TRBJ1-4 TRBV7-2 CASTLGGANEKLFF
NA TRBJ2-7 TRBV20-1 CSARSPGANYEQYF
NA TRBJ2-1 TRBV10-3 CAIARSGPYNEQFF
TRBD2 TRBJ2-1 TRBV19 CASSITLTSASYNEQFF
TRBD2 TRBJ2-2 TRBV5-1 CASSHLGWSGSGYDGELFF
NA TRBJ2-1 TRBV2 CASNGGLSYNEQLF
TRBD1 TRBJ1-5 TRBV7-9 CASSPQGEWGKGHNQPQHF
TRBD2 TRBJ2-1 TRBV9 CASSSRLSGSGSNEQFF
NA TRBJ2-5 TRBV5-1 CASSFFRDESLGETQYF
NA TRBJ2-5 TRBV7-2 CASSRVAGGETQYF
NA TRBJ2-3 TRBV10-3 CAISPFGVSTDTQYF
NA TRBJ2-7 TRBV6-1 CASSEVGWAYEQYF
TRBD2 TRBJ2-7 TRBV5-1 CASSFRATSGRYYEQYF
TRBD2 TRBJ2-1 TRBV5-1 CASSLAGLAIEQFF
TRBD1 TRBJ2-7 TRBV10-2 CASSESLGQGRGEQYF
TRBD2 TRBJ2-3 TRBV6-1 CASSEVFGRGDTQYF
NA TRBJ2-3 TRBV9 CASSPPGDGTDTQYF
NA TRBJ2-5 TRBV2 CASSFEGGGSPQYF